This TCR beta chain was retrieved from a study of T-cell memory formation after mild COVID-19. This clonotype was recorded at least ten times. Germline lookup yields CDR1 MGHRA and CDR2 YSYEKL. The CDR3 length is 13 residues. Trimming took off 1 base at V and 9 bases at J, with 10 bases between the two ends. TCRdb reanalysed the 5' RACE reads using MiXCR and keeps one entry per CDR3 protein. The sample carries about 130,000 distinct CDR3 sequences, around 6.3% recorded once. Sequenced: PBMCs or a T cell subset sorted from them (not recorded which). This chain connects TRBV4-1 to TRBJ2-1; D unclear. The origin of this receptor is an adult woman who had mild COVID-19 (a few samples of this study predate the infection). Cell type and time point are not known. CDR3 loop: CASSQALRVEQFF. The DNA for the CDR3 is TGCGCCAGCAGCCAAGCTCTCCGGGTTGAGCAGTTCTTC.